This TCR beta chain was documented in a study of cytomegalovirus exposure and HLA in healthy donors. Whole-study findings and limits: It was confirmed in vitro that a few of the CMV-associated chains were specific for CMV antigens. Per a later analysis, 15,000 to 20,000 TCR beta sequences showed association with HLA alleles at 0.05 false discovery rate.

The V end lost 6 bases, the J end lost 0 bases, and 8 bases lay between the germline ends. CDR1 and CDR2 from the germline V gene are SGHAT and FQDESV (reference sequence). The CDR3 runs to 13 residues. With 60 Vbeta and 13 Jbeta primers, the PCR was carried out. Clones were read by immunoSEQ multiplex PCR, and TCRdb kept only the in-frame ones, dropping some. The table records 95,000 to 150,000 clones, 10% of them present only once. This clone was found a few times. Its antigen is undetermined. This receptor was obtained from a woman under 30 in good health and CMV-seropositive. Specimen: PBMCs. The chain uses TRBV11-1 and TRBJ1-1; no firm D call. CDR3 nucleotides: TGTGCCAGCAGTCGACGGGTGAACACTGAAGCTTTCTTT. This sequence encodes CASSRRVNTEAFF. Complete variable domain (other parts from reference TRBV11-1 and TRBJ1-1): EAEVAQSPRYKITEKSQAVAFWCDPISGHATLYWYRQILGQGPELLVQFQDESVVDDSQLPKDRFSAERLKGVDSTLKIQPAELGDSAMYLCASSRRVNTEAFFGQGTRLTVV.